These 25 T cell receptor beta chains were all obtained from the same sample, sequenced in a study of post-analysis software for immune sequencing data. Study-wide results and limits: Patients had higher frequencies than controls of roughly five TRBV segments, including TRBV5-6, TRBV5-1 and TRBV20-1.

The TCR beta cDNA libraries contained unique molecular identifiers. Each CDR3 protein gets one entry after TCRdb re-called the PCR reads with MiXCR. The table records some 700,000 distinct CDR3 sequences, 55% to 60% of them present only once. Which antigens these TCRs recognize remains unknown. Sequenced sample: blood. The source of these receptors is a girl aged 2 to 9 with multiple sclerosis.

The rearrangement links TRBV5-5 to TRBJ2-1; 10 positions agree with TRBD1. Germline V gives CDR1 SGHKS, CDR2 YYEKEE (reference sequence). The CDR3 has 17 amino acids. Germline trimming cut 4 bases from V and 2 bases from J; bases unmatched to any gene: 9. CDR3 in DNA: TGTGCCAGCAGCCATCTGACAGGGGGCCTGACCTACAATGAGCAGTTCTTC. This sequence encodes CASSHLTGGLTYNEQFF.

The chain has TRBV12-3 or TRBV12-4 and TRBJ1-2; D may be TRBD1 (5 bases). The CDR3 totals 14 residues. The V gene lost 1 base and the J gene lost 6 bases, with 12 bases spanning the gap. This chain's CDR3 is CASSLGGRRNGYTF. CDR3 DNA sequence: TGTGCCAGCAGTTTAGGGGGGAGGAGGAATGGCTACACCTTC.

CDR3 sequence (DNA): TGTGCCAGCAGCCATGCACGGGGGGGCGTTGGCAATGAGCAGTTCTTC. Protein product: CASSHARGGVGNEQFF. The J gene is TRBJ2-1, the V gene TRBV4-2; 8 bases match TRBD2. The germline gives CDR1 LGHNA, CDR2 YNFKEQ. The CDR3 consists of 16 residues. The ends lost 3 bases at V and 6 bases at J; junction bases unmatched: 10.

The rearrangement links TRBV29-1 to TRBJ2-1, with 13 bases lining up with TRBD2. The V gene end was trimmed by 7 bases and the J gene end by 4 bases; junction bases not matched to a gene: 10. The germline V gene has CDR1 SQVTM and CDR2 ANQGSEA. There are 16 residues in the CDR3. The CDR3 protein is CSERGRLAGGYNEQFF. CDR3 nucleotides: TGCAGCGAGAGGGGGAGACTAGCGGGGGGTTACAATGAGCAGTTCTTC.

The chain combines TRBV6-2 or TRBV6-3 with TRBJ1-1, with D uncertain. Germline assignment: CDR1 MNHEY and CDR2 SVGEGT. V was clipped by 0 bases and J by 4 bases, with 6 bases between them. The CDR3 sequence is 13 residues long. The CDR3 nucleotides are TGTGCCAGCAGTTACTCGACCCTCACTGAAGCTTTCTTT. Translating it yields CASSYSTLTEAFF.

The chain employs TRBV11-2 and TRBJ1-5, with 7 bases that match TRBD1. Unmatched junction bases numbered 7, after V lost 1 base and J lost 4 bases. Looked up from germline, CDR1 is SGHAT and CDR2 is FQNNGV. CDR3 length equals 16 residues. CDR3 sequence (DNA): TGTGCCAGCAGCTTAGTGAGGGGACAGAGGAATCAGCCCCAGCATTTT. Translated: CASSLVRGQRNQPQHF.

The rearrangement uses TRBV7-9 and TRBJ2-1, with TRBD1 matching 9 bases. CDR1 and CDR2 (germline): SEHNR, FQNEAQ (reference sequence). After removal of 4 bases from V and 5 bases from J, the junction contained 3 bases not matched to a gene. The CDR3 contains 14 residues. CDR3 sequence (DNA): TGTGCCAGCAGCTCGAACAGGGGGCACAATGAGCAGTTCTTC. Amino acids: CASSSNRGHNEQFF.

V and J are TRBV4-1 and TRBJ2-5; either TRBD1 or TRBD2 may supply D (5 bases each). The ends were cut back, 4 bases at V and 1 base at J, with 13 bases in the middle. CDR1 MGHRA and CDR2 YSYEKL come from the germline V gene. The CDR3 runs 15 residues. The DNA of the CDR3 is TGCGCCAGCAGCCCGCTGGGGGTACTCCAAGAGACCCAGTACTTC. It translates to CASSPLGVLQETQYF.

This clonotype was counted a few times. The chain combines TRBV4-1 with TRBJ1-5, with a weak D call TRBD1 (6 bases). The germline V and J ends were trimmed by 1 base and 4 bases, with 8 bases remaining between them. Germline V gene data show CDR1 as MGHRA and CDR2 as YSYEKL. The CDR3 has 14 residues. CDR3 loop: CASSQGQVNQPQHF. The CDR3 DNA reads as TGCGCCAGCAGCCAAGGACAGGTGAATCAGCCCCAGCATTTT.

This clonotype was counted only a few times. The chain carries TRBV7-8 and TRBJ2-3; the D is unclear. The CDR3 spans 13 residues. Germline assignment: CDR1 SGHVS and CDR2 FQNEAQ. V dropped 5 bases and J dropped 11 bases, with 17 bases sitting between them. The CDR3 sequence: CASSPGWPVGQYF. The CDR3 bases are TGTGCCAGCAGCCCCGGGTGGCCAGTGGGGCAGTATTTT.

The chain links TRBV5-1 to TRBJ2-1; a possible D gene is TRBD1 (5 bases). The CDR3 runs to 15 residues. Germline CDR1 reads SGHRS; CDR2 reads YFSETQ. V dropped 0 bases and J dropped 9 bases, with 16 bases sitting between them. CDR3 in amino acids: CASSLEGREDGEQFF. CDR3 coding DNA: TGCGCCAGCAGCTTGGAGGGCAGGGAAGATGGTGAGCAGTTCTTC.

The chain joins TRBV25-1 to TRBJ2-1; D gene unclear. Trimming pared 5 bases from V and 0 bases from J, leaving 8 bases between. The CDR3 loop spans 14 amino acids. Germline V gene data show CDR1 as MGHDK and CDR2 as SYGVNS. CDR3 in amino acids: CASSRAPSYNEQFF. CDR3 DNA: TGTGCCAGCAGTCGGGCCCCCTCCTACAATGAGCAGTTCTTC.

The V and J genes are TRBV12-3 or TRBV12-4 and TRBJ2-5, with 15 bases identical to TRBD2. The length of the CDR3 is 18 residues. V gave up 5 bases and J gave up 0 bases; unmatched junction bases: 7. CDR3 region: CASSPGLAGGRYQETQYF. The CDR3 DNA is TGTGCCAGCAGTCCGGGACTAGCGGGGGGTCGATACCAAGAGACCCAGTACTTC.

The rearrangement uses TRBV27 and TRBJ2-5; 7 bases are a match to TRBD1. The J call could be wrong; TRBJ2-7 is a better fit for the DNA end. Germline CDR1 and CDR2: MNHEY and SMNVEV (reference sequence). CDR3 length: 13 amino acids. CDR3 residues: CASSSSNRGEQYF. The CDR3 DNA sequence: TGTGCCAGCAGTTCCTCGAACAGGGGCGAGCAGTACTTC.

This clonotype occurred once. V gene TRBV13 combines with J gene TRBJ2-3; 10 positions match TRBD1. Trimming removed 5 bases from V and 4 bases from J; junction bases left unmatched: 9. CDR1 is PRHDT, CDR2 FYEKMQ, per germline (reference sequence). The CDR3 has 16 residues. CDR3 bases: TGTGCCAGCAGCCGTGATAGGGGACAGGGGTCAGATACGCAGTATTTT. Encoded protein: CASSRDRGQGSDTQYF.

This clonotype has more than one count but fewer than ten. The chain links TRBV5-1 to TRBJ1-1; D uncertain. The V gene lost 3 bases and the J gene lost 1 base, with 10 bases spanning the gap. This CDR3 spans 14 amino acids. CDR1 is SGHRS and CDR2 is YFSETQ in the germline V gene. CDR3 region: CASSWGGPNTEAFF. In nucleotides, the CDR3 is TGCGCCAGCAGCTGGGGAGGACCGAACACTGAAGCTTTCTTT.

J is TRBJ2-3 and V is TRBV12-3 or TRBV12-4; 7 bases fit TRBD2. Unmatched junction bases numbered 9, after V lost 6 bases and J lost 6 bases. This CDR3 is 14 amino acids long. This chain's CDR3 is CASRFGLGADTQYF. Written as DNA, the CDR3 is TGTGCCAGCAGATTCGGACTAGGTGCGGATACGCAGTATTTT.

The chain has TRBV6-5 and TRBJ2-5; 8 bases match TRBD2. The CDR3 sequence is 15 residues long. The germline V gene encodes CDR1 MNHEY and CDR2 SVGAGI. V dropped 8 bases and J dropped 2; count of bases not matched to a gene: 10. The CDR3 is CASQPTSGPQETQYF. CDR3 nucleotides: TGTGCCAGCCAGCCCACTAGCGGACCACAAGAGACCCAGTACTTC.

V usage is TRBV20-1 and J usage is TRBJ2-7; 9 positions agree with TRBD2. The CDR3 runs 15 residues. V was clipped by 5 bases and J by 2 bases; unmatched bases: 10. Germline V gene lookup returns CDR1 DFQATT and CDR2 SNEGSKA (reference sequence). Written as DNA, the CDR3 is TGCAGTGCTGGGTCTTTAGCGGGAGCGACCTACGAGCAGTACTTC. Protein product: CSAGSLAGATYEQYF.

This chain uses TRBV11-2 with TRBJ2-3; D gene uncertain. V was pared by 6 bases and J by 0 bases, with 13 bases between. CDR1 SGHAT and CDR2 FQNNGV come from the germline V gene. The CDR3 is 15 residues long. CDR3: CASRIADASTDTQYF. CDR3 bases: TGTGCCAGCAGAATAGCAGATGCTAGCACAGATACGCAGTATTTT.

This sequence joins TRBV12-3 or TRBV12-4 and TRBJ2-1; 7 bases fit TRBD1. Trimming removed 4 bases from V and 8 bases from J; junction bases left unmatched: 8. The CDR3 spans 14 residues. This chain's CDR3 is CASSYLQGCDEQFF. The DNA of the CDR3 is TGTGCCAGCAGTTACCTACAGGGGTGCGATGAGCAGTTCTTC.

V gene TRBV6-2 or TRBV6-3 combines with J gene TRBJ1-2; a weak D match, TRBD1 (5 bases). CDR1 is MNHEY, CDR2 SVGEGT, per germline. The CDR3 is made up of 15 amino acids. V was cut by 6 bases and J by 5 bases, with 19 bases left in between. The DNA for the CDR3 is TGTGCCAGCAGACCCCTTGGGCAGGGACCATATGGCTACACCTTC. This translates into CASRPLGQGPYGYTF.

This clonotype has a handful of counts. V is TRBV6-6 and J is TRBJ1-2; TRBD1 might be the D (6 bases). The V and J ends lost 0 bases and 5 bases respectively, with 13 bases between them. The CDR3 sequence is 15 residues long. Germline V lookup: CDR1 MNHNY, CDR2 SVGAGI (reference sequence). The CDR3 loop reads CASSYSPDSLYGYTF. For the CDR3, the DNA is TGTGCCAGCAGTTACTCGCCGGACAGTCTTTATGGCTACACCTTC.

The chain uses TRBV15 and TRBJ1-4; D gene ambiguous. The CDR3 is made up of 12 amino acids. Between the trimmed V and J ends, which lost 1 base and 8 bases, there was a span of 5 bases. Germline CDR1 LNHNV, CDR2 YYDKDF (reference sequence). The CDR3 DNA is TGTGCCACCAGCAGAGGTCTGGAAAAACTGTTTTTT. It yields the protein CATSRGLEKLFF.

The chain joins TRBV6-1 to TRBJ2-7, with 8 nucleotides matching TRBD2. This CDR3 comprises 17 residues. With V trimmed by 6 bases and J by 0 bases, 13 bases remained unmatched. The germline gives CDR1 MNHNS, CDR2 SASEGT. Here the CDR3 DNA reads TGTGCCAGCAGGCTCGGGGGGGACACTTACAGCTCCTACGAGCAGTACTTC. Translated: CASRLGGDTYSSYEQYF.